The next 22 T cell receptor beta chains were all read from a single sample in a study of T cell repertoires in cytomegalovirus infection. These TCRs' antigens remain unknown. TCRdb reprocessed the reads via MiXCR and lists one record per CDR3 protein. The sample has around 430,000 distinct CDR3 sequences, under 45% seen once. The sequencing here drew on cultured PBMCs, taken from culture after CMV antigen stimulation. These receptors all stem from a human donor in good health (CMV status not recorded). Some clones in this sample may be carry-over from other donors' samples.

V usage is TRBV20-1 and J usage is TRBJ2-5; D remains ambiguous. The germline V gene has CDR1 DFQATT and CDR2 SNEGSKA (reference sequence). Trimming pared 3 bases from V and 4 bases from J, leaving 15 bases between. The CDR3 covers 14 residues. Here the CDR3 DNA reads TGCAGTGCTAGTTCCCAGGTGACGCGAGAGACCCAGTACTTC. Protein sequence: CSASSQVTRETQYF.

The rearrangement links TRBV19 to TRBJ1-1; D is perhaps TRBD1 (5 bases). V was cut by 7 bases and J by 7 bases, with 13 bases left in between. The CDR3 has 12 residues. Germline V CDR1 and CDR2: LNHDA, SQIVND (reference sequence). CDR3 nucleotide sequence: TGTGCCAGTATCCGCGGGGGTCGTGAAGCTTTCTTT. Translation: CASIRGGREAFF.

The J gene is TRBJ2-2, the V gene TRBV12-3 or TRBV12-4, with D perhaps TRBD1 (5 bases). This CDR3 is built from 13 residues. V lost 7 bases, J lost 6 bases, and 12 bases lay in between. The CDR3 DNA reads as TGTGCCAGCACCATTCAGGGTGCCGGGGAGCTGTTTTTT. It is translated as CASTIQGAGELFF.

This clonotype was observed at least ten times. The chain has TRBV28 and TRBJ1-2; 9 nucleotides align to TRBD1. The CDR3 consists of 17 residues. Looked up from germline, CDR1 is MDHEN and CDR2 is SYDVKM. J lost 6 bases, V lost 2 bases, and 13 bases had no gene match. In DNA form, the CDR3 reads TGTGCCAGCAGTTTAGAGGCCTTGGGGACAGGGTATAATGGCTACACCTTC. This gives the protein CASSLEALGTGYNGYTF.

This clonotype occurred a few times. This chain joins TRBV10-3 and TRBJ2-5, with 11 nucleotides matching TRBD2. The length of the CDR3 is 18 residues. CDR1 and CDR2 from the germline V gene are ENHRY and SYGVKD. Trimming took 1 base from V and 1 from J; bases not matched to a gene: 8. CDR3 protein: CAISELKTSGELQETQYF. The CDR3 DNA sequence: TGTGCCATCAGTGAGTTAAAGACTAGCGGGGAACTCCAAGAGACCCAGTACTTC.

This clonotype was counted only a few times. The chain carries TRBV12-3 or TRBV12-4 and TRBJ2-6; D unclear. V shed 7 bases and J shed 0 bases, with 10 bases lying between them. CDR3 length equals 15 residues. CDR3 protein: CASTPFSSGANVLTF. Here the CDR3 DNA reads TGTGCCAGCACCCCCTTTTCCTCTGGGGCCAACGTCCTGACTTTC.

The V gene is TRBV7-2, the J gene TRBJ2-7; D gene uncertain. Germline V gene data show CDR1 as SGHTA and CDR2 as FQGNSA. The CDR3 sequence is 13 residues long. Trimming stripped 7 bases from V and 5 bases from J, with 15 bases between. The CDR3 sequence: CASTPSADHEQYF. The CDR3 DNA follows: TGTGCCAGCACTCCATCGGCGGATCACGAGCAGTACTTC.

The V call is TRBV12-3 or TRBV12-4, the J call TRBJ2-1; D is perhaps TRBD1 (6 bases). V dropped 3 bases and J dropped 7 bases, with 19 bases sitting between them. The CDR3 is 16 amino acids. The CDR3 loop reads CASSLVGAPSENEQFF. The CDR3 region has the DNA TGTGCCAGCAGTTTGGTGGGGGCCCCGAGTGAGAATGAGCAGTTCTTC.

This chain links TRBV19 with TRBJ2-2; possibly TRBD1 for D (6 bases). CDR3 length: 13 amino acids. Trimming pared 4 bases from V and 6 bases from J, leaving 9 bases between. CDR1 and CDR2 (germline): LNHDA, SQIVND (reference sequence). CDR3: CASSNTGPGELFF. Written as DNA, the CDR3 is TGTGCCAGTAGTAACACAGGGCCCGGGGAGCTGTTTTTT.

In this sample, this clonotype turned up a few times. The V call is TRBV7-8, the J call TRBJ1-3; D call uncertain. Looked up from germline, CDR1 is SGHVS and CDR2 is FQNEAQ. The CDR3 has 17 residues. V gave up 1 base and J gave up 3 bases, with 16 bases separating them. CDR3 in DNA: TGTGCCAGCAGCTTAGGATCAGCTACGACACATGGAAACACCATATATTTT. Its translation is CASSLGSATTHGNTIYF.

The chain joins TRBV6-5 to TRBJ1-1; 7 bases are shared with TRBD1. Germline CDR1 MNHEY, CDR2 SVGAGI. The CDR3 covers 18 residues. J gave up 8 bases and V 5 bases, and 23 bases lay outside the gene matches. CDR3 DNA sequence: TGTGCCAGCAGTCTTTTCGCGACGACAGGGCTTACCAATACCGAAGCTTTCTTT. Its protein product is CASSLFATTGLTNTEAFF.

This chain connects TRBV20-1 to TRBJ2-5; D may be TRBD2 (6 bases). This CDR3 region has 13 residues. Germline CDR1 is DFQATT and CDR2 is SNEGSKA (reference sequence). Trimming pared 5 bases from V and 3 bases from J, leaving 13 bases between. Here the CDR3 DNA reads TGCAGTGCTCCCCCGGGGGATGAAGAGACCCAGTACTTC. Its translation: CSAPPGDEETQYF.

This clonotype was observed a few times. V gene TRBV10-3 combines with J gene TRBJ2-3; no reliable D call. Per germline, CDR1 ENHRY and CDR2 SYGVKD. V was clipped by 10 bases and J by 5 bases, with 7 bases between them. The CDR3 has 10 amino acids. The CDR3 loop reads CATGRDTQYF. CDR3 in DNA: TGTGCCACTGGTAGAGATACGCAGTATTTT.

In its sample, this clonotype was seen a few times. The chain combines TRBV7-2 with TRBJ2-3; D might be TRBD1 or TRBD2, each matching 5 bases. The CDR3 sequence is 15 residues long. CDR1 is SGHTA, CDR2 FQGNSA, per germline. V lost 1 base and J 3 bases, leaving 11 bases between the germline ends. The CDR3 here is CASSLGGPQTDTQYF. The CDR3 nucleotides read TGTGCCAGCAGCTTAGGGGGACCACAAACAGATACGCAGTATTTT.

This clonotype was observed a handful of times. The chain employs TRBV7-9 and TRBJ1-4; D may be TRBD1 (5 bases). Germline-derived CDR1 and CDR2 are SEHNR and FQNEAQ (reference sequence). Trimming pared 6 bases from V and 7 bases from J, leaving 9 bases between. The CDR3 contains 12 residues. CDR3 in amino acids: CASRAGSEKLFF. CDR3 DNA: TGTGCCAGCAGGGCAGGGAGTGAAAAACTGTTTTTT. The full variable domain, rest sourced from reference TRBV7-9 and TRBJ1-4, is DTGVSQNPRHKITKRGQNVTFRCDPISEHNRLYWYRQTLGQGPEFLTYFQNEAQLEKSRLLSDRFSAERPKGSFSTLEIQRTEQGDSAMYLCASRAGSEKLFFGSGTQLSVL.

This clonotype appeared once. This CDR3 reads CASNIGRSTNEKLFF. CDR3 nucleotides: TGTGCCAGTAATATTGGGCGGTCAACTAATGAAAAACTGTTTTTT. The V call is TRBV19, the J call TRBJ1-4; D gene ambiguous. Germline V gene lookup returns CDR1 LNHDA and CDR2 SQIVND (reference sequence). This CDR3 is built from 15 residues. V was trimmed by 7 bases and J by 0 bases, leaving 12 bases between them.

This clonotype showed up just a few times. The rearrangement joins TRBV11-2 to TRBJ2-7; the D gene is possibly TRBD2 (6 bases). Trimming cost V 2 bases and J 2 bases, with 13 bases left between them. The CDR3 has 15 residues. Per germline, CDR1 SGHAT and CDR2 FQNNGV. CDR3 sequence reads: CASSLPGRETYEQYF. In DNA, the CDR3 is TGTGCCAGCAGCTTACCGGGACGGGAGACCTACGAGCAGTACTTC. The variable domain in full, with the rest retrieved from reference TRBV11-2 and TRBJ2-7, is EAGVAQSPRYKIIEKRQSVAFWCNPISGHATLYWYQQILGQGPKLLIQFQNNGVVDDSQLPKDRFSAERLKGVDSTLKIQPAKLEDSAVYLCASSLPGRETYEQYFGPGTRLTVT.

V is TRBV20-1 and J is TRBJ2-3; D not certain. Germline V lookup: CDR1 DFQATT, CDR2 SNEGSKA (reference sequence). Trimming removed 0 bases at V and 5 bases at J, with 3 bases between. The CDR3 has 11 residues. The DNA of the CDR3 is TGCAGTGCTAGAGATCGAGATACGCAGTATTTT. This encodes CSARDRDTQYF.

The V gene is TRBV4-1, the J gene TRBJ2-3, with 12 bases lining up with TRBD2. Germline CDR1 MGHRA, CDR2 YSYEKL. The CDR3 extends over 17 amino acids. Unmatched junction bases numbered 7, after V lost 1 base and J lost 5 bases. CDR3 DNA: TGCGCCAGCAGCCAAGGCCTAGCGGGGGGGCTGGGAGATACGCAGTATTTT. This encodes CASSQGLAGGLGDTQYF.

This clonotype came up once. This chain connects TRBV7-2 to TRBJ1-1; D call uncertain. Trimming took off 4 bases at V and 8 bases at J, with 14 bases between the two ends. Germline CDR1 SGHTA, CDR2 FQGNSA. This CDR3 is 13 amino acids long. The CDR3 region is CASSSRSGREAFF. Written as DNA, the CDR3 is TGTGCCAGCAGCTCCCGCTCAGGTCGAGAAGCTTTCTTT.

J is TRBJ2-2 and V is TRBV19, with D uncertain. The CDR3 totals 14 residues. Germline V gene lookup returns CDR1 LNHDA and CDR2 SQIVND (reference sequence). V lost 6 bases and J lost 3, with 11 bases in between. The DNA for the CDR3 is TGTGCCAGTAGGGGGATACTCGACACCGGGGAGCTGTTTTTT. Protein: CASRGILDTGELFF.

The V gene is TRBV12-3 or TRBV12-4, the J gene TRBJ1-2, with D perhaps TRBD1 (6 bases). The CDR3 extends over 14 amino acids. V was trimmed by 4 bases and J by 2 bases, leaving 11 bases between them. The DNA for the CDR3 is TGTGCCAGCAGTTCCCCAGGACAGAACTATGGCTACACCTTC. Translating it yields CASSSPGQNYGYTF.